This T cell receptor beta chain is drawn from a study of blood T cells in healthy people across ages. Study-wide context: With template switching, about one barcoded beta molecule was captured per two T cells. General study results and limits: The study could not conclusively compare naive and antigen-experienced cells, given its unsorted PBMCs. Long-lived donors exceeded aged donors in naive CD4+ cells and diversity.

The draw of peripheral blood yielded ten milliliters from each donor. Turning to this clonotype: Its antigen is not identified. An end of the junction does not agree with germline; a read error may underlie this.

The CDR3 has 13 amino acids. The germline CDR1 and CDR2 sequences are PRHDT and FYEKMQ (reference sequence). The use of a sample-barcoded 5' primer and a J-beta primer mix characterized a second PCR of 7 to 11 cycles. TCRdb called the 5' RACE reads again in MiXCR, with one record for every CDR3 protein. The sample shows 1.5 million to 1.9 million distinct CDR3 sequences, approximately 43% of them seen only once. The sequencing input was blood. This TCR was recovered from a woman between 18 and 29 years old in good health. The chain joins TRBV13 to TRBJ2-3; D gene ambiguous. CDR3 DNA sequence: TGTGCCAGCAGCGTAGGCCTTTCAGATACGCAGTATTTT. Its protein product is CASSVGLSDTQYF.